One and the same sample provided the 22 T cell receptor beta chains below, sequenced in a study of Graves' ophthalmopathy and Graves' hyperthyroidism (dated by TCRdb to the late 2010s). Sequencing instrument: Illumina HiSeq 2000. For repertoire sequencing, TCR beta CDR3 regions were amplified from RNA transcripts. The first round of RT-PCR was done with HTBI primers and the Qiagen OneStep RT-PCR kit, and was followed by a second round of multiplex PCR, then size selection and purification. The raw public reads went through TCRdb reprocessing: fastp at Q25, MiXCR clone calling, in-frame beta chains kept. A single entry per CDR3 protein holds the most common genes and DNA from its merged rows. Counted in this sample were about 1.1 million distinct CDR3 sequences; about two fifths of them appeared once. Clones ranked in the top ten supply over 8.5% of the sample. The source material was peripheral blood or thyroid tissue (not recorded which). These receptors all come from an adult man with Graves' hyperthyroidism.

The chain joins TRBV24-1 to TRBJ1-3; TRBD1 aligns across 9 bases. CDR1 is KGHDR, CDR2 SFDVKD, per germline. The CDR3 covers 13 residues. The CDR3 coding sequence is TGTGACACGACAGGGGGCTCTGGAAACACCATATATTTT. It is translated as CDTTGGSGNTIYF.

The genes are TRBV10-3 and TRBJ1-5; possible D gene TRBD1, 6 bases. The CDR3 totals 13 residues. Germline V gives CDR1 ENHRY, CDR2 SYGVKD. V lost 5 bases, J lost 4 bases, and 9 bases lay in between. The CDR3 here is CAISRQENQPQHF. The CDR3 coding sequence is TGTGCCATCAGTAGACAGGAGAATCAGCCCCAGCATTTT.

This clonotype came up a few times. The chain couples TRBV7-2 to TRBJ2-2; 16 bases are a match to TRBD2. The junction had 2 bases not matched to a gene; V was cut back by 4 bases and J by 6 bases. Germline V gene data show CDR1 as SGHTA and CDR2 as FQGNSA. The CDR3 is 16 residues long. CDR3 residues: CASSSGLAGGAGELFF. DNA of the CDR3: TGTGCCAGCAGCTCGGGACTAGCGGGAGGGGCCGGGGAGCTGTTTTTT.

The rearrangement uses TRBV10-3 and TRBJ1-2; the D gene is possibly TRBD1 (5 bases). Per the germline V gene, CDR1 is ENHRY and CDR2 is SYGVKD. CDR3 length: 13 residues. With 10 bases removed from V and 6 bases from J, the gap between germline ends came to 18 bases. The CDR3 DNA is TGTGCCAGCAGCCCTGACAGCCGAGATGGCTACACCTTC. Residues: CASSPDSRDGYTF.

The chain employs TRBV10-3 and TRBJ2-3; 8 bases are shared with TRBD2. V was pared by 9 bases and J by 0 bases, with 2 bases of the junction left unmatched. The CDR3 consists of 13 residues. Germline loops: CDR1 ENHRY, CDR2 SYGVKD. The CDR3, as DNA: TGTGCCATTCGGGAGGGGAGCACAGATACGCAGTATTTT. Translation gives CAIREGSTDTQYF.

This clonotype was seen a few times. The chain links TRBV27 to TRBJ2-5; perhaps TRBD2 as D (6 bases). This CDR3 is built from 15 residues. The germline V gene has CDR1 MNHEY and CDR2 SMNVEV (reference sequence). The V gene lost 6 bases and the J gene lost 4 bases, with 18 bases spanning the gap. The CDR3 here is CASSSPGRGLETQYF. CDR3 in DNA: TGTGCCAGCAGCTCCCCTGGGCGGGGACTAGAGACCCAGTACTTC.

In its sample, this clonotype was seen a few times. V and J are TRBV20-1 and TRBJ2-2, with a possible D match to TRBD2 (5 bases). The germline V gene encodes CDR1 DFQATT and CDR2 SNEGSKA (reference sequence). The CDR3 loop spans 14 amino acids. V lost 6 bases and J 2 bases, leaving 13 bases between the germline ends. The CDR3 nucleotides are TGCAGTGCCAGTCCGGGGAGTAACACCGGGGAGCTGTTTTTT. Amino acid sequence: CSASPGSNTGELFF.

This chain uses TRBV20-1 with TRBJ1-5; D unresolved. Germline V gene data show CDR1 as DFQATT and CDR2 as SNEGSKA (reference sequence). V lost 3 bases and J 0 bases, leaving 21 bases between the germline ends. This CDR3 spans 18 amino acids. The CDR3 DNA is TGCAGTGCTAGGGCGGACCGTCGATCTTATTATAGCAATCAGCCCCAGCATTTT. Encoded protein: CSARADRRSYYSNQPQHF.

Concerning this clonotype itself: The missing conserved phenylalanine or tryptophan at the end of this CDR3 makes a read error likely. The DNA is left out, because the CDR3 cannot be placed on it with certainty; the CDR3 is given as TCRdb lists it. The chain joins TRBV6-6 to TRBJ2-7; the D call in the table, TRBD2, was not verified against the DNA. Inclusive of both ends, the CDR3 amounts to 9 amino acids. Germline CDR1 MNHNY, CDR2 SVGAGI (reference sequence). The chain's CDR3 is CASSFVLSG.

The V and J genes are TRBV28 and TRBJ2-7; D not resolved. The V gene lost 2 bases and the J gene lost 7 bases, with 15 bases spanning the gap. Germline CDR1 MDHEN, CDR2 SYDVKM. There are 14 residues in the CDR3. This chain's CDR3 is CASSLGGPSGEQYF. The CDR3 DNA reads TGTGCCAGCAGTTTAGGCGGCCCCTCGGGTGAGCAGTACTTC. Full variable domain (missing parts from reference TRBV28 and TRBJ2-7): DVKVTQSSRYLVKRTGEKVFLECVQDMDHENMFWYRQDPGLGLRLIYFSYDVKMKEKGDIPEGYSVSREKKERFSLILESASTNQTSMYLCASSLGGPSGEQYFGPGTRLTVT.

V and J are TRBV29-1 and TRBJ1-2; a possible D gene is TRBD1 (5 bases). V was clipped by 6 bases and J by 1 base, with 12 bases between them. The CDR3 runs 13 residues. CDR1 and CDR2 from the germline V gene are SQVTM and ANQGSEA. The chain's CDR3 is CSVGAESNYGYTF. The CDR3 coding sequence is TGCAGCGTAGGGGCAGAGAGTAACTATGGCTACACCTTC.

As concerns this clonotype: Given a much more abundant clone one base away, this may be a read error. The chain recombines TRBV19 with TRBJ1-1, with D perhaps TRBD1 (5 bases). This CDR3 region has 13 residues. Germline V gene sequence: CDR1 LNHDA, CDR2 SQIVND (reference sequence). This CDR3 reads CANSDRLNTEAFF. DNA of the CDR3: TGTGCCAATAGTGACAGATTGAACACTGAAGCTTTCTTT.

In regard to this clonotype: Because the CDR3 is missing its conserved closing phenylalanine or tryptophan, this is likely a read error. The chain carries TRBV9 and TRBJ2-5; D not resolved. The CDR3 spans 12 residues. Germline CDR1 SGDLS, CDR2 YYNGEE. In DNA form, the CDR3 reads TGCGCCAGCAGCTTGGACGAAGAGACCCAGTACCTC. Translation gives CASSLDEETQYL.

There are a few counts of this clonotype. The chain employs TRBV10-3 and TRBJ1-1; D gene unclear. The CDR3 consists of 14 residues. Per the germline V gene, CDR1 is ENHRY and CDR2 is SYGVKD. Deletions cut 0 bases from V and 0 bases from J, with 5 bases between. Here the CDR3 DNA reads TGTGCCATCAGTGAGTCAGGCATGAACACTGAAGCTTTCTTT. Its translation: CAISESGMNTEAFF.

The V gene is TRBV11-2, the J gene TRBJ1-4, with D possibly TRBD1 on 6 matching bases. With 1 base removed from V and 0 bases from J, the gap between germline ends came to 24 bases. This CDR3 has 21 residues. Germline V gives CDR1 SGHAT, CDR2 FQNNGV. The chain's CDR3 is CASSLGLAGATGETTNEKLFF. DNA of the CDR3: TGTGCCAGCAGCTTAGGACTAGCGGGGGCCACCGGGGAGACAACTAATGAAAAACTGTTTTTT. Based on the CDR3 plus reference TRBV11-2 and TRBJ1-4, the full variable domain is EAGVAQSPRYKIIEKRQSVAFWCNPISGHATLYWYQQILGQGPKLLIQFQNNGVVDDSQLPKDRFSAERLKGVDSTLKIQPAKLEDSAVYLCASSLGLAGATGETTNEKLFFGSGTQLSVL.

This clonotype has a count of ten or more. The chain recombines TRBV7-8 with TRBJ1-5; D possibly corresponds to TRBD1 (5 bases). Trimming shortened V by 5 bases and J by 7 bases, and 15 bases separated the two germline ends. CDR3 length: 14 amino acids. Germline V CDR1 and CDR2: SGHVS, FQNEAQ. CDR3: CASSRGGSGQPQHF. DNA of the CDR3: TGTGCCAGCAGCCGCGGGGGGTCGGGGCAGCCCCAGCATTTT.

This rearrangement joins TRBV29-1 to TRBJ2-5, with D perhaps assigned TRBD1 or TRBD2 (6 bases each). The DNA end is a closer match to TRBJ2-7, so the J assignment may be wrong. CDR1 is SQVTM and CDR2 is ANQGSEA in the germline V gene. The CDR3 loop spans 15 amino acids. CDR3: CSVEEGAGEAYEQYF. CDR3 nucleotides: TGCAGCGTTGAAGAGGGGGCAGGGGAGGCCTACGAGCAGTACTTC.

There are a few counts of this clonotype. This chain joins TRBV6-5 and TRBJ2-7; a possible D gene is TRBD2 (5 bases). V was clipped by 8 bases and J by 9 bases, with 20 bases between them. Germline loops: CDR1 MNHEY, CDR2 SVGAGI. The CDR3 is made up of 13 amino acids. The CDR3 protein is CASGGETGIPQYF. In nucleotides, the CDR3 is TGTGCCAGCGGTGGGGAGACGGGTATCCCGCAGTACTTC.

This chain joins TRBV20-1 and TRBJ1-1; D is undetermined. V was pared by 8 bases and J by 1 base, with 11 bases between. Germline lookup yields CDR1 DFQATT and CDR2 SNEGSKA (reference sequence). This CDR3 has 12 amino acids. CDR3 in DNA: TGCAGTTGGAACAGCAGGAACACTGAAGCTTTCTTT. It yields the protein CSWNSRNTEAFF.

Concerning this clonotype: This could be a read error, since a much larger clone is one nucleotide away. This rearrangement joins TRBV7-9 to TRBJ1-5, with D possibly being TRBD1 (5 bases). This CDR3 comprises 16 residues. V was clipped by 1 base and J by 1 base, with 11 bases between them. In germline, CDR1 is SEHNR, CDR2 FQNEAQ (reference sequence). The CDR3 reads CASSLVTGRSNQPQHF. In DNA form, the CDR3 reads TGTGCCAGCAGCTTAGTAACGGGACGGAGCAATCAGCCCCAGCATTTT.

This clonotype has only one observation. The gene calls are TRBV20-1 and TRBJ2-6; TRBD2 aligns across 7 bases. The CDR3 is made up of 16 amino acids. Germline V CDR1 and CDR2: DFQATT, SNEGSKA (reference sequence). Losses at the gene ends were 0 bases for V and 2 bases for J; bases not matched to a gene: 4. The CDR3 DNA sequence: TGCAGTGCTAGAGATGGGGGAGGGCCTGGGGCCAACGTCCTGACTTTC. As protein: CSARDGGGPGANVLTF.

This rearrangement joins TRBV10-3 to TRBJ2-5, with 10 bases matching TRBD1. Per the germline V gene, CDR1 is ENHRY and CDR2 is SYGVKD. Losses at the gene ends were 10 bases for V and 4 bases for J; bases not matched to a gene: 15. The CDR3 length is 16 residues. CDR3 region: CASRHRPGTGAETQYF. The CDR3 DNA is TGTGCCAGCAGACATCGACCCGGGACAGGGGCAGAGACCCAGTACTTC.